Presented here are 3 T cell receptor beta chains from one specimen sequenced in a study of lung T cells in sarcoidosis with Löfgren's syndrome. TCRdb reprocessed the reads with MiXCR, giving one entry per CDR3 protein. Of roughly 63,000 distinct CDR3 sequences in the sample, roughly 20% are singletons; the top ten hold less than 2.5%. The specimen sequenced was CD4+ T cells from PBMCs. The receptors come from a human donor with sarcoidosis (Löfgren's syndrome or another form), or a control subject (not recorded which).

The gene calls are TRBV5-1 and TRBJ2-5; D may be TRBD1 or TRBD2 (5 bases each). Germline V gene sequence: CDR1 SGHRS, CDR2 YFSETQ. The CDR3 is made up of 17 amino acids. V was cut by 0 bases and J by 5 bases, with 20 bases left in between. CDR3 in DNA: TGCGCCAGCAGCTTGGGGGGGTCCCGTGTGATGTCGGAGACCCAGTACTTC. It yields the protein CASSLGGSRVMSETQYF.

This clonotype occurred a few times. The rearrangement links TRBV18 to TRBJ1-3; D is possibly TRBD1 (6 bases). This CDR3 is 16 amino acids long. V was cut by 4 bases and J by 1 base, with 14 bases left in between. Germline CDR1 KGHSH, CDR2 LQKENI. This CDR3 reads CASSLSNRVSGNTIYF. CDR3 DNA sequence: TGTGCCAGCTCACTCTCCAACAGGGTTTCTGGAAACACCATATATTTT.

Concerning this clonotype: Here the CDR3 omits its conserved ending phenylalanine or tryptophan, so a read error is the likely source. The CDR3 coding sequence is TGTGCCAGCAGCCGCACTAGCCCTAGCACAGATACGCAGTATCTT. This gives the protein CASSRTSPSTDTQYL. The J gene is TRBJ2-3, the V gene TRBV28, with D maybe TRBD2 (6 bases). From germline, CDR1 is MDHEN and CDR2 SYDVKM. The CDR3 contains 15 residues. The V gene lost 6 bases and the J gene lost 0 bases, with 13 bases spanning the gap.